The 16 T cell receptor beta chains given below trace back to one sample, sequenced in a study of T cell responses to AZD1222 COVID-19 vaccine. Measured with immunoSEQ multiplex PCR; TCRdb has only the in-frame clones, and not every one. This sample has 200,000 or so clones, with about 93% found just once. Material: peripheral blood, obtained 28 days after the second AZD1222 dose. The origin of the receptors is an adult who received the AZD1222 COVID-19 vaccine.

The CDR3: CASSLSPRTSADPFGELFF. The CDR3 DNA reads TGTGCCAGCAGCTTGTCCCCCAGGACTAGCGCGGATCCCTTCGGGGAGCTGTTTTTT. This chain joins TRBV5-4 and TRBJ2-2; 9 positions agree with TRBD2. The CDR3 spans 19 residues. Germline V gene data show CDR1 as SGHNT and CDR2 as YYREEE (reference sequence). The V segment lost 1 base and the J segment 7 bases; nucleotides outside the gene matches: 17.

V gene TRBV2 combines with J gene TRBJ1-2, with TRBD1 matching 7 bases. Trimming cost V 4 bases and J 9 bases; bases outside gene matches: 11. This CDR3 contains 14 residues. Per the germline V gene, CDR1 is SNHLY and CDR2 is FYNNEI. CDR3 amino acids: CASSVKGAESRYTF. The CDR3 bases are TGTGCCAGCAGTGTTAAGGGGGCGGAGAGTCGCTACACCTTC.

V is TRBV10-1 and J is TRBJ2-7; no firm D call. The germline V gene encodes CDR1 WNHNN and CDR2 SYGVQD (reference sequence). The V end was cut by 2 bases, the J end by 7 bases, with 15 bases between. The CDR3 loop spans 14 amino acids. CDR3: CASSESIPPKEQYF. The CDR3 bases are TGCGCCAGCAGTGAGAGTATCCCCCCAAAAGAGCAGTACTTC.

V is TRBV3-1 (or the pseudogene TRBV3-2) and J is TRBJ2-3; TRBD1 aligns across 9 bases. After removal of 5 bases from V and 4 bases from J, the junction contained 4 bases not matched to a gene. The length of the CDR3 is 14 residues. Germline CDR1 is LGHDT and CDR2 is YNNKEL (reference sequence). CDR3 bases: TGTGCCAGCAGCGTCCGACAGGGGGCAGATACGCAGTATTTT. It translates to CASSVRQGADTQYF.

V and J are TRBV6-2 or TRBV6-3 and TRBJ1-2; TRBD1 agrees at 7 bases. The CDR3 spans 15 residues. Per germline, CDR1 MNHEY and CDR2 SVGEGT. With 4 bases clipped from V and 5 bases from J, the junction kept 10 bases outside the gene matches. The CDR3 DNA is TGTGCCAGCAGTTCCCCTCCGGGACAGAATTATGGCTACACCTTC. Translation gives CASSSPPGQNYGYTF.

This chain links TRBV5-1 with TRBJ1-1; no reliable D call. The germline V gene has CDR1 SGHRS and CDR2 YFSETQ. Trimming took 5 bases from V and 0 from J, leaving 8 bases between them. CDR3 size: 13 residues. CDR3 coding DNA: TGCGCCAGCAGAGCGATCCTGAACACTGAAGCTTTCTTT. It codes for CASRAILNTEAFF.

The rearrangement links TRBV6-6 to TRBJ1-1, with 7 bases identical to TRBD1. Trimming took 8 bases from V and 3 from J; bases not matched to a gene: 3. This CDR3 spans 12 amino acids. CDR1 MNHNY and CDR2 SVGAGI come from the germline V gene (reference sequence). This chain's CDR3 is CASYRGDTEAFF. CDR3 sequence (DNA): TGTGCCAGCTACAGGGGAGACACTGAAGCTTTCTTT.

For this clone: The sample holds other DNA sequences that translate to the same CDR3. The chain links TRBV19 to TRBJ1-1; D is unresolved. CDR3 length equals 13 residues. The germline V gene encodes CDR1 LNHDA and CDR2 SQIVND (reference sequence). Trimming cost V 8 bases and J 1 base, with 11 bases left between them. CDR3 residues: CASSRTGNTEAFF. Written as DNA, the CDR3 is TGTGCCAGTTCAAGGACCGGGAACACTGAAGCTTTCTTT. Full variable domain (rest looked up from reference TRBV19 and TRBJ1-1): DGGITQSPKYLFRKEGQNVTLSCEQNLNHDAMYWYRQDPGQGLRLIYYSQIVNDFQKGDIAEGYSVSREKKESFPLTVTSAQKNPTAFYLCASSRTGNTEAFFGQGTRLTVV.

This chain connects TRBV14 to TRBJ1-2, with D unclear. Germline V gene lookup returns CDR1 SGHDN and CDR2 FVKESK. V lost 2 bases and J lost 1, with 2 bases in between. The CDR3 extends over 12 amino acids. The CDR3, as DNA: TGTGCCAGCAGCCAAAATAACTATGGCTACACCTTC. It is translated as CASSQNNYGYTF. The full variable domain, rest sourced from reference TRBV14 and TRBJ1-2, is EAGVTQFPSHSVIEKGQTVTLRCDPISGHDNLYWYRRVMGKEIKFLLHFVKESKQDESGMPNNRFLAERTGGTYSTLKVQPAELEDSGVYFCASSQNNYGYTFGSGTRLTVV.

The chain links TRBV15 to TRBJ1-1; 12 bases agree with TRBD1. V lost 4 bases and J lost 4; bases outside the gene matches: 4. Germline V gives CDR1 LNHNV, CDR2 YYDKDF (reference sequence). This CDR3 region has 15 residues. CDR3 amino acids: CATSTGTGGSTEAFF. In nucleotides, the CDR3 is TGTGCCACCAGCACCGGGACAGGGGGCTCCACTGAAGCTTTCTTT. Supplemented by reference TRBV15 and TRBJ1-1, the full variable domain reads DAMVIQNPRYQVTQFGKPVTLSCSQTLNHNVMYWYQQKSSQAPKLLFHYYDKDFNNEADTPDNFQSRRPNTSFCFLDIRSPGLGDTAMYLCATSTGTGGSTEAFFGQGTRLTVV.

This rearrangement joins TRBV6-2 or TRBV6-3 to TRBJ2-1; 7 bases align to TRBD2. Unmatched junction bases numbered 14, after V lost 1 base and J lost 5 bases. CDR1 is MNHEY and CDR2 is SVGEGT in the germline V gene. The CDR3 runs to 18 residues. The CDR3: CASSYWPITGLGNNEQFF. In DNA, the CDR3 is TGTGCCAGCAGTTACTGGCCCATCACCGGACTAGGGAACAATGAGCAGTTCTTC.

The V gene is TRBV2, the J gene TRBJ2-3; 10 bases agree with TRBD2. Per the germline V gene, CDR1 is SNHLY and CDR2 is FYNNEI. V dropped 8 bases and J dropped 0; count of bases not matched to a gene: 11. The CDR3 contains 17 residues. In nucleotides, the CDR3 is TGTGCCAGCCACTCTACTAGCGGGGTTGCTAGCACAGATACGCAGTATTTT. As protein: CASHSTSGVASTDTQYF.

The genes are TRBV15 and TRBJ2-1, with TRBD2 identical over 9 bases. From germline, CDR1 is LNHNV and CDR2 YYDKDF (reference sequence). V was clipped by 0 bases and J by 7 bases; unmatched bases: 10. The CDR3 extends over 17 amino acids. In DNA form, the CDR3 reads TGTGCCACCAGCAGAGAACGGCGGGGGGGCTGGGGAAATGAGCAGTTCTTC. Translating it yields CATSRERRGGWGNEQFF.

The chain employs TRBV15 and TRBJ2-5; D not certain. Germline V lookup: CDR1 LNHNV, CDR2 YYDKDF (reference sequence). Trimming took 5 bases from V and 5 from J, leaving 6 bases between them. This CDR3 is built from 11 residues. CDR3 region: CATSVGETQYF. In nucleotides, the CDR3 is TGTGCCACCAGCGTTGGTGAGACCCAGTACTTC.

V is TRBV5-1 and J is TRBJ2-2, with no clear D. V lost 1 base and J 0 bases, leaving 16 bases between the germline ends. The CDR3 runs to 18 residues. Germline-derived CDR1 and CDR2 are SGHRS and YFSETQ. CDR3: CASSLWADSPTNTGELFF. In DNA, the CDR3 is TGCGCCAGCAGCTTGTGGGCGGATAGCCCGACGAACACCGGGGAGCTGTTTTTT.

The CDR3 region has the DNA TGCAGCGTTGAAACTCCATTCCGGGACGGACCCTACGAGCAGTACTTC. This gives the protein CSVETPFRDGPYEQYF. The V and J genes are TRBV29-1 and TRBJ2-7; D is tentatively TRBD1 or TRBD2 (5 bases each). Germline V gives CDR1 SQVTM, CDR2 ANQGSEA. V lost 2 bases and J lost 2, with 19 bases in between. CDR3 length: 16 amino acids.